The entry that follows covers one T cell receptor (beta chain) sequence. Its antigen remains unidentified. Trimming stripped 7 bases from V and 6 bases from J, with 15 bases between. This CDR3 has 13 residues. Germline assignment: CDR1 MDHEN and CDR2 SYDVKM. Clones were sequenced by immunoSEQ multiplex PCR, and TCRdb holds only the in-frame ones, with some missing. The sample has about 98,000 clones; roughly 92% are singletons. This sample is part of a study of PD-1 blockade in classical Hodgkin lymphoma. Whole-study findings and limits: Prior therapy or disease activity may underlie the repertoire differences, whose causes remain undefined.

Every one of the patients relapsed after autologous stem cell transplantation (brentuximab vedotin exposure was variable). V usage is TRBV28 and J usage is TRBJ1-1, with a possible D match to TRBD1 (5 bases). This specimen was peripheral blood mononuclear cells (PBMCs), taken at baseline. This TCR came from a human donor with classical Hodgkin lymphoma. As DNA, the CDR3 is TGTGCCAGCACCCCTGGTGGGGACGCTGAAGCTTTCTTT. Translating gives CASTPGGDAEAFF.